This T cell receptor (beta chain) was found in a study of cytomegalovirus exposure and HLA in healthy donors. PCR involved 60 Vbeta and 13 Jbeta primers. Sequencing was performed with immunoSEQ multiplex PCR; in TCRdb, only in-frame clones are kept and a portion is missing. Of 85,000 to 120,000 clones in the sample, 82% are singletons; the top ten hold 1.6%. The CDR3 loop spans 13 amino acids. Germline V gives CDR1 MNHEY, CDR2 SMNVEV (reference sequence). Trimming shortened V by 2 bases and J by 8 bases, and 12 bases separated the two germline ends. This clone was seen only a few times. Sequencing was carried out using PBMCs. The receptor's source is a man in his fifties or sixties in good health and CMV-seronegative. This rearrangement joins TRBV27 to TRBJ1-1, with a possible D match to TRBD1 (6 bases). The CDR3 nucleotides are TGTGCCAGCAGTTTAAGACCTACAGGGGAAGCTTTCTTT. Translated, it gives CASSLRPTGEAFF.